This T cell receptor (beta chain) was obtained from a study of cytomegalovirus exposure and HLA in healthy donors. At the level of the study: The Caucasian-associated ancestry cluster held about 80% of 350 to 450 genotyped donors.

The CDR3 is made up of 15 amino acids. The germline CDR1 and CDR2 sequences are SSHAT and FNYEAQ (reference sequence). This clone was seen just once. The antigen is unknown. The junction and the germline gene differ at one end; a read error may be behind it. Points from the study as a whole: Per a later analysis, under 20,000 TCR beta sequences showed association with HLA alleles at 0.05 false discovery rate. Per published reports, the classifier diagnosed cytomegalovirus status with high specificity and sensitivity.

The study ran its PCR with 60 Vbeta and 13 Jbeta primers. TCRdb's table, derived via immunoSEQ multiplex PCR, lists solely in-frame clones and lacks some. Among 200,000 or so clones listed, 76% were seen once. This sequence originates from a man between 18 and 29 years old in good health and CMV-seronegative. Sequencing used PBMCs. The chain uses TRBV7-7 and TRBJ2-3; D gene uncertain. The CDR3 loop is CASSHSGSVLDTQYF. DNA of the CDR3: TGTGCTAGCAGCCACTCCGGAAGCGTTCTAGATACGCAGTATTTT.